This TCR beta chain was captured in a study of monozygotic twins with inflammatory bowel disease. Points from the study as a whole: Distinction of different T cell subtypes was not possible. IBD patients share fewer clonotypes with other people than healthy twins do, especially with disease activity. A reduction in TCRbeta diversity (inverse Simpson) was seen in IBD patients relative to healthy co-twins.

Researchers ran eight separate cDNA reactions for each sample. For each CDR3 protein, TCRdb gives one entry from its re-call of the 5' RACE reads, without DNA. The sample table sets out about 110,000 distinct CDR3 sequences. In the case of this clonotype: Its specificity is not known.

Germline V gene sequence: CDR1 MNHNY, CDR2 SVGAGI (reference sequence). The CDR3 sequence is 14 residues long. The chain uses TRBV6-6 and TRBJ1-1; the D call from TCRdb, TRBD1, cannot be confirmed without DNA. This TCR derives from a human donor with ulcerative colitis or Crohn's disease, or a healthy co-twin of an affected twin (not recorded which). The material sequenced was blood. The CDR3 spells CASSYGTGNTEAFF.